This is a list of T cell receptor beta chains from one sample in a study of T-cell reconstitution after alpha-beta-depleted transplantation in children. TCRdb reprocessed the PCR reads with MiXCR, giving one entry per CDR3 protein. The data hold approximately 500,000 distinct CDR3 sequences, with 25% to 30% observed a single time. This material consisted of PBMCs, taken before TCRalphabeta/CD19-depleted stem cell transplant. The receptors were sampled from a boy younger than two with Wiskott-Aldrich syndrome, due to receive a stem cell transplant. The conserved cysteine and the conserved F or W are not part of the CDR3 here. A D gene is named only where the DNA matches it firmly.

J gene,D gene,V gene,CDR3 protein
TRBJ1-5,NA,TRBV5-1,ASSSGSRPNQPQH
TRBJ2-5,NA,TRBV19,ASSTTSTGWAQY
TRBJ1-1,NA,TRBV29-1,SVAGGAEAF
TRBJ2-1,NA,TRBV24-1,ATSSGSANEQF
TRBJ2-5,NA,TRBV19,ASRRWQETQY
TRBJ1-5,NA,TRBV27,ASSLFSGPESNQPQH
TRBJ2-5,TRBD2,TRBV27,ASSSKPLFGLGIRETQY
TRBJ2-1,NA,TRBV19,ASSMGRNNEQF
TRBJ2-7,TRBD2,TRBV29-1,SVGLTSGGKY
TRBJ2-5,TRBD2,TRBV30,AWTTSSGRAETQY
TRBJ2-2,NA,TRBV4-2,ASSQDRAGERPEGELF
TRBJ2-3,TRBD1,TRBV15,ATSMGTGGFSDTQY
TRBJ2-7,TRBD1,TRBV5-4,ASSLARTGGSEQY
TRBJ2-7,NA,TRBV5-5,ASSQTDGSYEQY
TRBJ1-6,NA,TRBV5-8,ASSLAGVRDSPLH
TRBJ2-7,TRBD2,TRBV20-1,SARDPGEGPYEQY
TRBJ2-1,TRBD2,TRBV5-1,ASSSGTSGPNEQF
TRBJ2-7,NA,TRBV14,ASSQATTNEQY
TRBJ2-7,TRBD2,TRBV12-3/TRBV12-4,ASTPGLALYEQY
TRBJ2-3,NA,TRBV10-3,AISEGLFSLTSTDTQY
TRBJ1-2,NA,TRBV19,ASSMANYGYT
TRBJ2-7,NA,TRBV29-1,SVQGSYEQY
TRBJ2-3,NA,TRBV9,ASSVSVRDSRTDTQY
TRBJ2-1,TRBD2,TRBV5-1,ASRPGTSTYNEQF
TRBJ1-2,NA,TRBV5-1,ASSLTGKGIDGYT
TRBJ1-3,NA,TRBV7-9,ASSLQVNSGNTIY
TRBJ2-5,NA,TRBV7-7,ASSPVGLETQY
TRBJ1-6,NA,TRBV18,ASFPARGYNSPLH
TRBJ1-5,NA,TRBV30,AFSTGGGNQPQH